The 15 T cell receptor beta chains below come from one sample, sequenced in a study of CD8+ T cells in alopecia areata. Reverse transcription of extracted RNA yielded cDNA, which provided the sequencing template. The assay was immunoSEQ multiplex PCR, and TCRdb's table has in-frame clones only and misses some. The sample has roughly 120,000 clones; around three fifths are singletons. The treatment denotes: oral pan-JAK inhibitor, 5-10 mg twice daily. Source: CD4+ T cells sorted from blood, taken at week 24, from a patient treated with tofacitinib. Receptor source: a human donor with alopecia areata.

Only one count was recorded for this clone. The V call is TRBV7-2, the J call TRBJ1-4; D remains unclear. The germline gives CDR1 SGHTA, CDR2 FQGNSA. This CDR3 is 13 amino acids long. Trimming took 3 bases from V and 7 from J, leaving 9 bases between them. CDR3 bases: TGTGCCAGCAGCTTGGACCTGCGTGAAAAACTGTTTTTT. Amino acid sequence: CASSLDLREKLFF.

In this sample, this clone turned up a few times. The chain uses TRBV7-9 and TRBJ2-3; D gene uncertain. The germline V gene encodes CDR1 SEHNR and CDR2 FQNEAQ (reference sequence). V was trimmed by 5 bases and J by 4 bases, leaving 4 bases between them. The CDR3 contains 11 residues. The DNA of the CDR3 is TGTGCCAGCAGCGAAGCAGATACGCAGTATTTT. Protein sequence: CASSEADTQYF.

Worth noting for this clone: Germline is not matched at one junction end, which may reflect a read error. The CDR3 nucleotides are TGCAGCGTCAACGACCAGGGCCTCTATGGCTACGCCTTC. Translated, it gives CSVNDQGLYGYAF. The chain links TRBV29-1 to TRBJ1-2, with a possible D match to TRBD1 (5 bases). The CDR3 contains 13 residues. Germline lookup yields CDR1 SQVTM and CDR2 ANQGSEA.

The rearrangement joins TRBV7-2 to TRBJ1-5, with TRBD1 matching 8 bases. CDR3 length equals 15 residues. V lost 4 bases, J lost 7 bases, and 9 bases stayed unmatched. Germline V CDR1 and CDR2: SGHTA, FQGNSA. The CDR3 DNA reads as TGTGCCAGCAGCTCACATGGACAGGGAGGCCAGCCCCAGCATTTT. This encodes CASSSHGQGGQPQHF.

This clone has more than one count but fewer than ten. This chain connects TRBV4-1 to TRBJ2-7, with D possibly being TRBD1 or TRBD2 (5 bases each). This CDR3 region has 17 residues. The V end was cut by 6 bases, the J end by 4 bases, with 25 bases between. The V gene's germline CDR1 is MGHRA and CDR2 YSYEKL. Written as DNA, the CDR3 is TGCGCCAGCAGTCCCCTCCCCCCGGGGCAGAACATTTACGAGCAGTACTTC. Translated: CASSPLPPGQNIYEQYF.

This clone turned up a few times. The gene calls are TRBV19 and TRBJ2-3; D may correspond to TRBD1 or TRBD2 (7 bases each). In germline, CDR1 is LNHDA, CDR2 SQIVND (reference sequence). Trimming removed 4 bases from V and 6 bases from J, with 14 bases in between. The CDR3 sequence is 14 residues long. The chain's CDR3 is CASSSRQGGDTQYF. CDR3 sequence (DNA): TGTGCCAGTAGTAGCCGACAGGGAGGGGATACGCAGTATTTT.

This chain links TRBV7-2 with TRBJ2-5, with no clear D. V lost 1 base and J lost 6, with 6 bases in between. The CDR3 contains 12 residues. Germline values: CDR1 SGHTA, CDR2 FQGNSA. The CDR3 here is CASSLGAQTQYF. CDR3 DNA: TGTGCCAGCAGCTTAGGGGCCCAGACCCAGTACTTC.

The chain couples TRBV27 to TRBJ2-3; D unresolved. The germline V and J ends were trimmed by 7 bases and 2 bases, with 10 bases remaining between them. The length of the CDR3 is 13 residues. The germline CDR1 and CDR2 sequences are MNHEY and SMNVEV (reference sequence). CDR3 DNA: TGTGCCAGCATGAACTTAAACACAGATACGCAGTATTTT. Its protein product is CASMNLNTDTQYF.

The chain joins TRBV30 to TRBJ2-7, with a possible D match to TRBD1 (6 bases). CDR1 GTSNPN and CDR2 SVGIG come from the germline V gene (reference sequence). CDR3 length equals 16 residues. The germline V and J ends were trimmed by 3 bases and 3 bases, with 21 bases remaining between them. CDR3: CAWRLPEQGGDYEQYF. The CDR3 DNA is TGTGCCTGGAGGCTCCCTGAACAAGGGGGAGACTACGAGCAGTACTTC.

The chain joins TRBV2 to TRBJ2-3; D could derive from TRBD1 or TRBD2 (6 bases each). V lost 0 bases to trimming and J lost 7 bases, with 14 bases between them. Germline V gives CDR1 SNHLY, CDR2 FYNNEI. The CDR3 has 15 residues. Here the CDR3 DNA reads TGTGCCAGCAGTGAAGCTTTGGGGGGCGTAAATACGCAGTATTTT. This gives the protein CASSEALGGVNTQYF.

The genes are TRBV2 and TRBJ1-6; 9 bases fit TRBD1. There are 15 residues in the CDR3. Germline V gene data show CDR1 as SNHLY and CDR2 as FYNNEI. The J segment lost 5 bases and the V segment lost 10 bases, leaving 9 bases of the junction unmatched. The CDR3 region has the DNA TGTGCCACAAAAATCGGGACAGGGCATAATTCACCCCTCCACTTT. Protein sequence: CATKIGTGHNSPLHF.

The sample holds a few counts of this clone. The V and J genes are TRBV15 and TRBJ1-5; 7 nucleotides line up with TRBD1. The CDR3 is 17 residues long. Germline V gene lookup returns CDR1 LNHNV and CDR2 YYDKDF (reference sequence). With V trimmed by 0 bases and J by 6 bases, 11 bases remained unmatched. The CDR3 here is CATSREQGSGGGQPQHF. CDR3 nucleotides: TGTGCCACCAGCAGAGAACAGGGGTCTGGGGGCGGTCAGCCCCAGCATTTT. The whole variable domain, remainder taken from reference TRBV15 and TRBJ1-5, is DAMVIQNPRYQVTQFGKPVTLSCSQTLNHNVMYWYQQKSSQAPKLLFHYYDKDFNNEADTPDNFQSRRPNTSFCFLDIRSPGLGDTAMYLCATSREQGSGGGQPQHFGDGTRLSIL.

The rearrangement uses TRBV29-1 and TRBJ2-4; D not certain. The germline gives CDR1 SQVTM, CDR2 ANQGSEA. CDR3 length: 13 amino acids. Trimming shortened V by 2 bases and J by 0 bases, and 5 bases separated the two germline ends. DNA for the CDR3: TGCAGCGTTGAACTGACAGCCAAAAACATTCAGTACTTC. Translation gives CSVELTAKNIQYF.

The chain employs TRBV6-6 and TRBJ2-5; 13 positions match TRBD2. Trimming removed 5 bases from V and 5 bases from J; junction bases left unmatched: 8. The CDR3 length is 16 residues. Germline values: CDR1 MNHNY, CDR2 SVGAGI (reference sequence). The CDR3 DNA reads as TGTGCCAGCAGTCTAGGACTAGCGGGGGTTAGGGAGACCCAGTACTTC. It codes for CASSLGLAGVRETQYF.

The gene calls are TRBV7-2 and TRBJ2-7, with a weak D call TRBD1 (6 bases). CDR1 is SGHTA and CDR2 is FQGNSA in the germline V gene. With 1 base removed from V and 2 bases from J, the gap between germline ends came to 9 bases. This CDR3 region has 14 residues. The CDR3 region is CASSLGGGPYEQYF. CDR3 sequence (DNA): TGTGCCAGCAGCTTAGGAGGGGGACCCTACGAGCAGTACTTC.